This TCR beta chain was sequenced during a study of neurological immune-mediated disorders. Study conclusions and caveats: Healthy controls had more TCR clonal expansion than multiple sclerosis, which showed the least, whereas HTLV-1-associated myelopathy showed the most.

The CDR3 is 15 amino acids. Per the germline V gene, CDR1 is SGHVS and CDR2 is FNYEAQ. Trimming shortened V by 0 bases and J by 7 bases, and 12 bases separated the two germline ends. This clonotype was counted ten times or more. Its matching antigen is unknown. Template-switch 5'RACE cDNA synthesis added a 10-nucleotide unique molecular identifier. TCRdb redid the calling of the 5' RACE reads with MiXCR, one entry per CDR3 protein. Of tens of thousands of distinct CDR3 sequences in the sample, less than 8.5% were seen once. Source material: PBMCs. The chain has TRBV7-6 and TRBJ2-2, with D tentatively TRBD2 (5 bases). The receptor was isolated from a woman in her forties in good health. In DNA, the CDR3 is TGTGCCAGCAGCTTAGCTTTTGTAGGGAGCGGGGAGCTGTTTTTT. It yields the protein CASSLAFVGSGELFF.